Listed below are T cell receptor beta chains from one sample, sequenced in a study of blood T cells in healthy people across ages. TCRdb itself ran the 5' RACE reads through MiXCR, one entry per CDR3 protein. The sample lists 780,000 or so distinct CDR3 sequences, approximately 53% occurring once. Sequencing input: blood. These receptors were taken from a man aged 35-49 years in good health. CDR3s include the opening cysteine and the closing phenylalanine or tryptophan. Each record gives: V gene, J gene, D gene, clone size, CDR3 protein, CDR3 DNA. D genes are given only for firm matches. Clone size is not always given. Where it is, it says once, few, many or a class for expanded clones.

TRBV27,TRBJ2-3,-,once,CACSSPAAFTDTQYF,TGTGCCTGCAGTTCCCCCGCAGCTTTCACAGATACGCAGTATTTT
TRBV7-2,TRBJ1-5,TRBD1,few,CASSWTGDSNQPQHF,TGTGCCAGCAGCTGGACAGGGGATAGCAATCAGCCCCAGCATTTT
TRBV29-1,TRBJ1-1,TRBD1,-,CSAQQGGNTEAFF,TGCAGCGCCCAACAGGGGGGGAACACTGAAGCTTTCTTT
TRBV7-9,TRBJ1-1,-,once,CASSLAWAALNTEAFF,TGTGCCAGCAGCTTAGCCTGGGCAGCGCTGAACACTGAAGCTTTCTTT
TRBV7-2,TRBJ1-4,-,-,CASSPGGALSNEKLFF,TGTGCCAGCAGCCCGGGGGGGGCCCTCTCTAATGAAAAACTGTTTTTT
TRBV30,TRBJ1-5,TRBD1,once,CASTGQGNQPQHF,TGTGCCTCGACGGGACAGGGCAATCAGCCCCAGCATTTT
TRBV20-1,TRBJ2-5,-,-,CSARVSGTETQYF,TGCAGTGCTAGAGTTAGCGGAACGGAGACCCAGTACTTC
TRBV27,TRBJ2-6,TRBD1,-,CASTGTGNSGANVLTF,TGTGCCAGCACCGGGACAGGGAACTCTGGGGCCAACGTCCTGACTTTC
TRBV2,TRBJ1-2,-,-,CASSEIMGYTF,TGTGCCAGCAGTGAGATAATGGGCTACACCTTC
TRBV27,TRBJ1-4,TRBD1,-,CASRPVTGDNEKLFF,TGTGCCAGCAGGCCCGTGACAGGGGATAATGAAAAACTGTTTTTT
TRBV27,TRBJ2-7,-,few,CASSPTSSYEQYF,TGTGCCAGCAGCCCGACTAGCTCCTACGAGCAGTACTTC
TRBV2,TRBJ2-1,TRBD1,few,CASRTGGNEQFF,TGTGCCAGCAGAACAGGGGGCAATGAGCAGTTCTTC
TRBV5-1,TRBJ2-7,TRBD2,-,CASSPRTSVCEQYF,TGCGCCAGCAGCCCACGGACTAGCGTTTGCGAGCAGTACTTC
TRBV13,TRBJ2-5,-,-,CASSQQGIGQETQYF,TGTGCCAGCAGCCAACAGGGTATAGGCCAAGAGACCCAGTACTTC
TRBV15,TRBJ2-1,TRBD2,once,CATRVQGLAGGVIQETQFF,TGTGCCACCCGAGTCCAGGGACTAGCGGGGGGCGTAATCCAAGAGACCCAGTTCTTC
TRBV4-1,TRBJ1-5,TRBD1,-,CASSQLQQGGSQPQHF,TGCGCCAGCAGCCAGCTACAACAGGGGGGAAGCCAGCCCCAGCATTTT
TRBV28,TRBJ2-2,TRBD1,few,CASSRTGLVTGELFF,TGTGCCAGCAGTCGGACAGGGTTAGTCACCGGGGAGCTGTTTTTT
TRBV7-2,TRBJ2-7,-,few,CASSFPGGKGREQYF,TGTGCCAGCAGCTTTCCCGGGGGTAAGGGGCGCGAGCAGTACTTC
TRBV5-1,TRBJ2-7,-,-,CASSSSGAVDEQYF,TGCGCCAGCAGTTCTTCCGGGGCTGTCGACGAGCAGTACTTC
TRBV7-2,TRBJ2-5,TRBD2,few,CASSFTSTGGRRTGETQYF,TGTGCCAGCAGCTTCACATCTACAGGCGGGAGGCGCACGGGAGAGACCCAGTACTTC
TRBV29-1,TRBJ2-6,-,many,CSVWEGETSNSGANVLTF,TGCAGCGTGTGGGAGGGGGAGACCTCTAACTCTGGGGCCAACGTCCTGACTTTC
TRBV6-2/TRBV6-3,TRBJ1-6,-,-,CASSYDVNSPLHF,TGTGCCAGCAGTTACGACGTTAATTCACCCCTCCACTTT
TRBV7-2,TRBJ2-5,TRBD2,-,CASSLARISGGAGTQETQYF,TGTGCCAGCAGCTTAGCGCGGATTAGCGGGGGGGCTGGGACACAAGAGACCCAGTACTTC
TRBV29-1,TRBJ1-1,-,-,CSVEGSAAEAFF,TGCAGCGTTGAGGGCTCGGCGGCTGAAGCTTTCTTT
TRBV28,TRBJ2-3,TRBD2,-,CASRPASGSRQYF,TGTGCCAGCAGACCCGCTAGCGGGAGCAGGCAGTATTTT
TRBV7-2,TRBJ2-1,-,few,CASSHEGSYNEQFF,TGTGCCAGCAGCCATGAGGGCTCCTACAATGAGCAGTTCTTC
TRBV20-1,TRBJ2-4,-,-,CSARERVEVKNIQYF,TGCAGTGCTAGAGAACGAGTAGAGGTCAAAAACATTCAGTACTTC
TRBV6-6,TRBJ1-2,-,-,CASSFRDLHRRGYTF,TGTGCCAGCAGTTTTAGGGACCTCCACCGTCGTGGCTACACCTTC
TRBV20-1,TRBJ2-5,TRBD2,-,CSARDPALAGDIQQETQYF,TGCAGTGCTAGAGACCCGGCTCTAGCGGGGGATATCCAACAAGAGACCCAGTACTTC
TRBV9,TRBJ2-5,-,once,CASSVATGTQEAQYF,TGTGCCAGCAGCGTAGCAACCGGGACTCAAGAGGCCCAGTACTTC
TRBV7-2,TRBJ1-1,-,-,CASSRWGVGNTEAFF,TGTGCCAGCAGCAGATGGGGGGTAGGGAACACTGAAGCTTTCTTT
TRBV5-1,TRBJ2-7,-,-,CASSVEGPGYEQYF,TGCGCCAGCAGCGTGGAAGGTCCCGGCTACGAGCAGTACTTC
TRBV7-6,TRBJ2-3,-,-,CASSPDNTDTQYF,TGTGCCAGCAGTCCAGACAACACAGATACGCAGTATTTT
TRBV5-1,TRBJ2-3,TRBD2,-,CARGLAGVDTQYF,TGCGCCAGGGGACTAGCGGGGGTAGATACGCAGTATTTT
TRBV7-2,TRBJ2-7,TRBD1,-,CASTNTGVAYEQYF,TGTGCCAGCACCAATACAGGGGTGGCCTACGAGCAGTACTTC
TRBV5-1,TRBJ2-1,-,-,CASSREHPGNEQFF,TGCGCCAGCAGCCGAGAGCATCCAGGGAATGAGCAGTTCTTC
TRBV27,TRBJ2-2,-,-,CASNDNPTGELFF,TGTGCCAGCAATGACAATCCCACCGGGGAGCTGTTTTTT